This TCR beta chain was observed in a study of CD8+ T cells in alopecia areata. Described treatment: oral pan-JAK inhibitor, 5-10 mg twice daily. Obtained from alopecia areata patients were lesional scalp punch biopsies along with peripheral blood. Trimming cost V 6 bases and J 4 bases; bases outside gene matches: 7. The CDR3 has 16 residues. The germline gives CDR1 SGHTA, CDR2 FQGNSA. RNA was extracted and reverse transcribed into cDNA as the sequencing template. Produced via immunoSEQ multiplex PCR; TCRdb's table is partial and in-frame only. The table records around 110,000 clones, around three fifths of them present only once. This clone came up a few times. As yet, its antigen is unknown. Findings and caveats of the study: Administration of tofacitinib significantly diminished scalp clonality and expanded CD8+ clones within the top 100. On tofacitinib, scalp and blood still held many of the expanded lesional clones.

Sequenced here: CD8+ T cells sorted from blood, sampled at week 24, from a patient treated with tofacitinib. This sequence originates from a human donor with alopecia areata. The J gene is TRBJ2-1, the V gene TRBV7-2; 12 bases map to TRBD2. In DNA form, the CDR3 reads TGTGCCAGCAGAGGATCCGGGACTAGCGGGTACAATGAGCAGTTCTTC. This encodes CASRGSGTSGYNEQFF.